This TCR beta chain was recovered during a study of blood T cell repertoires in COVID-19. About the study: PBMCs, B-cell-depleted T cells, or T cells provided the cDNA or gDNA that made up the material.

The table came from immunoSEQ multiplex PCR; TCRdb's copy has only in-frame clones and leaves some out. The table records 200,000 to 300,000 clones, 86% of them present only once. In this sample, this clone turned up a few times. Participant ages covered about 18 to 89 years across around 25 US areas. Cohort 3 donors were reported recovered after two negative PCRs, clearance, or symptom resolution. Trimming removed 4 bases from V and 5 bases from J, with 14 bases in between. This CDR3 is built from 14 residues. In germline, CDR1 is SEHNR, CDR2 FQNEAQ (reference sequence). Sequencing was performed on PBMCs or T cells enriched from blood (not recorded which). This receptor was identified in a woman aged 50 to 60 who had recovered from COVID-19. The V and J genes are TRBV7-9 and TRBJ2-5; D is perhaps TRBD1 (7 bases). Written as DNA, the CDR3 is TGTGCCAGCAGCTCTAGGACAGGAGGGGAGACCCAGTACTTC. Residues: CASSSRTGGETQYF.